This T cell receptor (beta chain) is from a study of cytomegalovirus exposure and HLA in healthy donors. V was pared by 5 bases and J by 2 bases, with 6 bases of the junction left unmatched. Germline values: CDR1 SGHRS, CDR2 YFSETQ. The CDR3 spans 15 residues. The PCR used 60 Vbeta and 13 Jbeta primers. Sequenced by immunoSEQ multiplex PCR; TCRdb stores in-frame clones only, minus some. The sample includes about 170,000 clones, 65% to 85% of them seen just once. The receptor was isolated from a woman aged 45-65 years in good health and CMV-seropositive. The rearrangement uses TRBV5-1 and TRBJ2-3; TRBD2 matches 9 bases. Sequencing was carried out using PBMCs. The CDR3 protein is CASRPTSGSTDTQYF. CDR3 DNA: TGCGCCAGCAGGCCGACTAGCGGTTCCACAGATACGCAGTATTTT.